Listed here are 16 T cell receptor beta chains from one sample, sequenced in a study of blood T cell repertoires in COVID-19. Produced via immunoSEQ multiplex PCR; TCRdb's table is partial and in-frame only. The sample yields 400,000 to 500,000 clones, around 86% seen once. Material for sequencing was peripheral blood. Every receptor here comes from a young woman with active or convalescent COVID-19.

CDR3 residues: CASSYDTKGEQYF. In nucleotides, the CDR3 is TGTGCCAGCAGTTACGACACTAAGGGGGAGCAGTACTTC. The rearrangement uses TRBV6-5 and TRBJ2-7; D might be TRBD1 (5 bases). The CDR3 runs to 13 residues. CDR1 is MNHEY and CDR2 is SVGAGI in the germline V gene. Deletions cut 2 bases from V and 7 bases from J, with 12 bases between.

This clone was seen once. The chain uses TRBV27 and TRBJ1-2; D remains ambiguous. The length of the CDR3 is 16 residues. V shed 6 bases and J shed 0 bases, with 17 bases lying between them. Germline V gene data show CDR1 as MNHEY and CDR2 as SMNVEV (reference sequence). CDR3 amino acids: CASRDLGGDTNYGYTF. For the CDR3, the DNA is TGTGCCAGCAGGGACCTGGGAGGTGATACTAACTATGGCTACACCTTC.

The chain employs TRBV4-1 and TRBJ2-7; 9 bases agree with TRBD1. The trim removed 2 bases at V and 4 bases at J, leaving 9 bases unmatched. The germline V gene encodes CDR1 MGHRA and CDR2 YSYEKL. This CDR3 is 16 amino acids long. Written as DNA, the CDR3 is TGCGCCAGCAGCCAAAAAGCTCCGGGACAGGGATACGAGCAGTACTTC. It specifies CASSQKAPGQGYEQYF.

The chain links TRBV19 to TRBJ2-3; D ambiguous. Per germline, CDR1 LNHDA and CDR2 SQIVND (reference sequence). The CDR3 contains 14 residues. V lost 4 bases and J lost 0, with 8 bases in between. The CDR3 loop reads CASSSVLSTDTQYF. In DNA form, the CDR3 reads TGTGCCAGTAGTAGCGTTTTAAGCACAGATACGCAGTATTTT.

This clone was counted between two and nine times. The CDR3 region has the DNA TGTGCCAGCAGTTACTTCAGAGAGCAGTACTTC. Its protein is CASSYFREQYF. The genes are TRBV6-5 and TRBJ2-7, with unresolved D. V was clipped by 1 base and J by 7 bases, with 5 bases between them. This CDR3 spans 11 amino acids. Germline V gives CDR1 MNHEY, CDR2 SVGAGI.

V gene TRBV27 combines with J gene TRBJ1-1; D is ambiguous. The CDR3 runs 13 residues. Germline CDR1 reads MNHEY; CDR2 reads SMNVEV (reference sequence). V dropped 7 bases and J dropped 2 bases, with 11 bases sitting between them. In DNA form, the CDR3 reads TGTGCCAGCATCGCCCGGGGAAACACTGAAGCTTTCTTT. Translating it yields CASIARGNTEAFF.

This chain links TRBV2 with TRBJ1-5; 7 nucleotides line up with TRBD1. The CDR3 is 14 residues long. V was clipped by 7 bases and J by 8 bases; unmatched bases: 11. Germline values: CDR1 SNHLY, CDR2 FYNNEI. The CDR3 reads CASTQQGPLEPQHF. The CDR3 DNA is TGTGCCAGCACTCAACAGGGGCCGCTAGAGCCCCAGCATTTT.

The chain couples TRBV27 to TRBJ1-5; D is uncertain. Deletions cut 5 bases from V and 6 bases from J, with 8 bases between. This CDR3 has 12 residues. Germline V gives CDR1 MNHEY, CDR2 SMNVEV (reference sequence). CDR3 sequence reads: CASSDGGQPQHF. The CDR3, as DNA: TGTGCCAGCAGTGACGGCGGTCAGCCCCAGCATTTT.

This clone was detected once. The chain employs TRBV2 and TRBJ2-7, with 12 bases lining up with TRBD2. The CDR3 sequence is 14 residues long. The V gene end was trimmed by 5 bases and the J gene end by 7 bases; junction bases not matched to a gene: 6. Germline V gene lookup returns CDR1 SNHLY and CDR2 FYNNEI. The CDR3 DNA is TGTGCCAGCAGTTGGACTAGCGGGATAGGGGAGCAGTACTTC. As protein: CASSWTSGIGEQYF.

V gene TRBV25-1 combines with J gene TRBJ1-5; D is uncertain. Germline V gene sequence: CDR1 MGHDK, CDR2 SYGVNS. Trimming shortened V by 4 bases and J by 10 bases, and 14 bases separated the two germline ends. This CDR3 comprises 13 residues. The CDR3: CASSVRDSEPQHF. The CDR3 DNA reads TGTGCCAGCAGTGTGAGGGATAGCGAACCCCAGCATTTT.

V is TRBV13 and J is TRBJ1-1; the match to TRBD1 covers 10 bases. From germline, CDR1 is PRHDT and CDR2 FYEKMQ (reference sequence). V was clipped by 1 base and J by 0 bases; unmatched bases: 5. CDR3 length: 17 residues. The CDR3 DNA sequence: TGTGCCAGCAGCTTAGACGGGACAGGGGCAATGAACACTGAAGCTTTCTTT. Amino acids: CASSLDGTGAMNTEAFF. The whole variable domain, remainder taken from reference TRBV13 and TRBJ1-1, is AAGVIQSPRHLIKEKRETATLKCYPIPRHDTVYWYQQGPGQDPQFLISFYEKMQSDKGSIPDRFSAQQFSDYHSELNMSSLELGDSALYFCASSLDGTGAMNTEAFFGQGTRLTVV.

The V call is TRBV4-1, the J call TRBJ1-3, with D unresolved. The CDR3 runs to 15 residues. V dropped 0 bases and J dropped 0 bases, with 6 bases sitting between them. Germline V gene data show CDR1 as MGHRA and CDR2 as YSYEKL. CDR3 sequence reads: CASSQEGTSGNTIYF. In DNA, the CDR3 is TGCGCCAGCAGCCAAGAGGGCACCTCTGGAAACACCATATATTTT.

The chain combines TRBV27 with TRBJ2-6; 7 bases agree with TRBD1. V trimming: 5 bases; J trimming: 2 bases; junction bases outside the gene matches: 3. CDR3 length equals 15 residues. Germline assignment: CDR1 MNHEY and CDR2 SMNVEV (reference sequence). CDR3 DNA sequence: TGTGCCAGCAGTCTAACAGGGGCTGGGGCCAACGTCCTGACTTTC. Protein: CASSLTGAGANVLTF.

The chain uses TRBV5-6 and TRBJ1-4; no definite D call. This CDR3 region has 16 residues. Germline CDR1 reads SGHDT; CDR2 reads YYEEEE. Trimming cost V 4 bases and J 8 bases, with 21 bases left between them. For the CDR3, the DNA is TGTGCCAGCAGCCCGGGATCTGGGGTTGTGGGCGAAAAACTGTTTTTT. It translates to CASSPGSGVVGEKLFF. Supplemented by reference TRBV5-6 and TRBJ1-4, the full variable domain reads DAGVTQSPTHLIKTRGQQVTLRCSPKSGHDTVSWYQQALGQGPQFIFQYYEEEERQRGNFPDRFSGHQFPNYSSELNVNALLLGDSALYLCASSPGSGVVGEKLFFGSGTQLSVL.

This clone has only one observation. V and J are TRBV5-4 and TRBJ1-3; D is ambiguous. Trimming removed 0 bases from V and 15 bases from J, with 10 bases in between. This CDR3 region has 11 residues. Germline CDR1 is SGHNT and CDR2 is YYREEE (reference sequence). CDR3 amino acids: CASSLDGRKYF. The CDR3 DNA reads TGTGCCAGCAGCTTGGATGGGAGGAAATATTTT.

The chain combines TRBV5-1 with TRBJ2-2; D is unresolved. Looked up from germline, CDR1 is SGHRS and CDR2 is YFSETQ. CDR3 length equals 13 residues. With 0 bases removed from V and 5 bases from J, the gap between germline ends came to 5 bases. CDR3 loop: CASSLGPTGELFF. CDR3 nucleotide sequence: TGCGCCAGCAGCTTGGGGCCGACCGGGGAGCTGTTTTTT.